A single sample gave rise to the 3 T cell receptor beta chains below, sequenced in a study of patients and donors after allogeneic stem cell transplantation. TCRdb independently ran MiXCR on the RT-PCR reads; one entry per CDR3 protein. The sample shows tens of thousands of distinct CDR3 sequences, under 50% of them seen only once. The sequencing sample was made of blood, either unsorted or a sorted T cell fraction (not recorded which). Every receptor here comes from a human donor who was either an allogeneic HSCT recipient or a stem cell or donor lymphocyte infusion donor (not recorded which). It is not recorded whose cells these are; they may come from a transplant donor.

The chain has TRBV21-1 and TRBJ1-2; TRBD1, the D gene given by the table, was not confirmed from the DNA. TRBV21-1 is a pseudogene. The CDR3 totals 17 residues. CDR3 DNA sequence: TGTGCCAGCAGCAACGGGTGGTGGGACCCCCGGGGCTATGGCTACACCTTC. As protein: CASSNGWWDPRGYGYTF.

This clonotype occurred once. The chain combines TRBV27 with TRBJ2-7; D unresolved. CDR3 length equals 15 residues. The V and J ends lost 4 bases and 4 bases respectively, with 17 bases between them. CDR1 MNHEY and CDR2 SMNVEV come from the germline V gene (reference sequence). The DNA of the CDR3 is TGTGCCAGCAGTTCCGCCCTAGGGTTGGGGTACGAGCAGTACTTC. It codes for CASSSALGLGYEQYF.

About this clonotype: At one end the junction does not follow the germline gene, possibly because of a read error. The chain recombines TRBV3-1 with TRBJ1-2; D not certain. The CDR3 spans 13 residues. Germline V gene lookup returns CDR1 LGHDT and CDR2 YNNKEL (reference sequence). DNA of the CDR3: TGTGCCAGCAGCAAAGACGCCAGCTATGGCTACACCTTC. It codes for CASSKDASYGYTF. Together with reference TRBV3-1 and TRBJ1-2, the CDR3 gives the full variable domain: DTAVSQTPKYLVTQMGNDKSIKCEQNLGHDTMYWYKQDSKKFLKIMFSYNNKELIINETVPNRFSPKSPDKAHLNLHINSLELGDSAVYFCASSKDASYGYTFGSGTRLTVV.